The following is a T cell receptor (beta chain) sequence with its context. PCR amplification relied on 60 Vbeta primers (plus 13 Jbeta primers). Assay used: immunoSEQ multiplex PCR; TCRdb lists only in-frame clones, some missing. In the table there are roughly 84,000 clones, around 79% of which are singletons. This record comes from a study of cytomegalovirus exposure and HLA in healthy donors. Across the study: Genetic ancestry analysis placed around four fifths of the 410 or so donors that were genotyped in the Caucasian-associated cluster.

Trimming at V came to 6 bases and at J to 1 base, leaving 9 bases not matched to a gene. The CDR3 consists of 16 residues. Looked up from germline, CDR1 is MDHEN and CDR2 is SYDVKM. This clonotype originated in a human donor in good health. The chain joins TRBV28 to TRBJ1-1, with 9 nucleotides matching TRBD1. Source material: PBMCs. Written as DNA, the CDR3 is TGTGCCAGCAGCCCTGACAGGGGGGATGGGAACACTGAAGCTTTCTTT. This encodes CASSPDRGDGNTEAFF.